The 19 T cell receptor beta chains presented below share a single source sample, sequenced in a study of T cell responses to AZD1222 COVID-19 vaccine. The table came from immunoSEQ multiplex PCR; TCRdb's copy has only in-frame clones and leaves some out. The table has some 140,000 clones, around 84% seen once; the top ten hold 4.1%. The specimen was peripheral blood, collected on day 0 of AZD1222 vaccination. These receptors all stem from an adult in good health.

The chain carries TRBV2 and TRBJ2-3; no definite D call. This CDR3 has 14 residues. Germline CDR1 reads SNHLY; CDR2 reads FYNNEI. Trimming took off 6 bases at V and 3 bases at J, with 13 bases between the two ends. DNA for the CDR3: TGTGCCAGCAGGCTAAGCGACAAAACAGATACGCAGTATTTT. Protein: CASRLSDKTDTQYF.

There are many counts of this clone. The V and J genes are TRBV27 and TRBJ1-6; the D is unclear. CDR1 and CDR2 (germline): MNHEY, SMNVEV (reference sequence). Trimming stripped 8 bases from V and 0 bases from J, with 14 bases between. The CDR3 is 16 residues long. The CDR3 bases are TGTGCCAGCTCCCCCGGCAGGAGCTCCTATAATTCACCCCTCCACTTT. This encodes CASSPGRSSYNSPLHF.

The genes are TRBV9 and TRBJ2-2, with unresolved D. Germline V gene lookup returns CDR1 SGDLS and CDR2 YYNGEE. The CDR3 runs 12 residues. The V gene lost 4 bases and the J gene lost 4 bases, with 5 bases spanning the gap. DNA of the CDR3: TGTGCCAGCAGCCCCATCACCGGGGAGCTGTTTTTT. Translation gives CASSPITGELFF.

This clone was seen a handful of times. V is TRBV7-3 and J is TRBJ2-7, with D hard to call. Germline V CDR1 and CDR2: SGHTA, FQGTGA. This CDR3 is 13 amino acids long. The V end was cut by 2 bases, the J end by 4 bases, with 9 bases between. The CDR3 sequence is CASSLGASYEQYF. CDR3 DNA: TGTGCCAGCAGCTTAGGCGCGTCGTACGAGCAGTACTTC.

This chain connects TRBV7-2 to TRBJ1-6; TRBD1 aligns across 10 bases. Germline CDR1 is SGHTA and CDR2 is FQGNSA. J lost 5 bases, V lost 6 bases, and 4 bases had no gene match. CDR3 length equals 15 residues. As DNA, the CDR3 is TGTGCCAGCAGTAGGGACAGGGGCGATAATTCACCCCTCCACTTT. It codes for CASSRDRGDNSPLHF.

The chain combines TRBV7-9 with TRBJ2-3; 8 positions match TRBD2. The CDR3 spans 17 residues. Germline assignment: CDR1 SEHNR and CDR2 FQNEAQ (reference sequence). Trimming cost V 4 bases and J 5 bases; bases outside gene matches: 14. The CDR3 DNA reads as TGTGCCAGCAGCTCCCTATACCGGGGGGGGGAGGTAGATACGCAGTATTTT. Translation: CASSSLYRGGEVDTQYF.

This clone was observed a few times. The rearrangement uses TRBV7-8 and TRBJ2-1; 15 nucleotides align to TRBD2. Germline V CDR1 and CDR2: SGHVS, FQNEAQ. The CDR3 totals 19 residues. V lost 3 bases to trimming and J lost 8 bases; unmatched junction nucleotides: 14. The CDR3 is CASSFGRTSGGVGLDEQFF. CDR3 coding DNA: TGTGCCAGCAGCTTCGGGCGGACTAGCGGGGGGGTTGGTTTGGATGAGCAGTTCTTC.

The chain is built from TRBV28 and TRBJ1-1; perhaps TRBD1 as D (6 bases). There are 16 residues in the CDR3. Looked up from germline, CDR1 is MDHEN and CDR2 is SYDVKM. Trimming pared 7 bases from V and 0 bases from J, leaving 18 bases between. The CDR3 region has the DNA TGTGCCAGCACCCTCTCCGGGGGGGCAATGAACACTGAAGCTTTCTTT. The encoded protein is CASTLSGGAMNTEAFF.

The rearrangement joins TRBV6-5 to TRBJ1-2, with TRBD1 as a possible D gene (5 bases). CDR3 length: 13 residues. Germline CDR1 is MNHEY and CDR2 is SVGAGI. With 5 bases removed from V and 4 bases from J, the gap between germline ends came to 11 bases. CDR3 loop: CASSQRQSYGYTF. CDR3 DNA sequence: TGTGCCAGCAGTCAGAGACAGTCCTATGGCTACACCTTC.

The gene calls are TRBV5-1 and TRBJ1-2; D might be TRBD1 (6 bases). V was cut by 4 bases and J by 6 bases, with 16 bases left in between. CDR1 and CDR2 (germline): SGHRS, YFSETQ. The CDR3 spans 14 residues. The DNA of the CDR3 is TGCGCCAGCAGCCTCGAGACAGGTTTAGATGGCTACACCTTC. As protein: CASSLETGLDGYTF.

This clone has just a few counts. The chain links TRBV5-1 to TRBJ1-1; TRBD1 agrees at 7 bases. V was pared by 4 bases and J by 5 bases, with 8 bases of the junction left unmatched. This CDR3 comprises 14 residues. Germline V gene sequence: CDR1 SGHRS, CDR2 YFSETQ. CDR3 sequence reads: CASSPGTEGTEAFF. DNA for the CDR3: TGCGCCAGCAGCCCCGGGACAGAAGGAACTGAAGCTTTCTTT.

The J gene is TRBJ1-2, the V gene TRBV5-1; D is undetermined. Germline assignment: CDR1 SGHRS and CDR2 YFSETQ. CDR3 length: 14 residues. Trimming left V 2 bases short and J 0 bases short, with 8 bases between. This CDR3 is CASSLGLTNYGYTF. Written as DNA, the CDR3 is TGCGCCAGCAGCTTAGGCCTTACTAACTATGGCTACACCTTC.

The V call is TRBV24-1, the J call TRBJ1-1, with TRBD1 matching over 7 bases. Per germline, CDR1 KGHDR and CDR2 SFDVKD. CDR3 length: 16 amino acids. V lost 2 bases and J lost 9; bases outside the gene matches: 14. The CDR3 bases are TGTGCCACCAGTGATTCTACCCGACAGGGAGGTTTCCAAGCTTTCTTT. As protein: CATSDSTRQGGFQAFF.

CDR3 in amino acids: CASSGGHSNTEAFF. The CDR3 DNA reads TGTGCCAGCAGCGGGGGACACTCGAACACTGAAGCTTTCTTT. The J gene is TRBJ1-1, the V gene TRBV13; D might be TRBD1 (6 bases). Trimming took 5 bases from V and 1 from J, leaving 11 bases between them. The CDR3 contains 14 residues. CDR1 is PRHDT, CDR2 FYEKMQ, per germline (reference sequence).

The chain recombines TRBV5-1 with TRBJ2-2; D remains unclear. Trimming removed 1 base from V and 5 bases from J, with 9 bases in between. Germline assignment: CDR1 SGHRS and CDR2 YFSETQ. The CDR3 spans 14 residues. The DNA of the CDR3 is TGCGCCAGCAGCTTGACGGTGGGGACCGGGGAGCTGTTTTTT. This codes for CASSLTVGTGELFF. The full variable domain, rest sourced from reference TRBV5-1 and TRBJ2-2, is KAGVTQTPRYLIKTRGQQVTLSCSPISGHRSVSWYQQTPGQGLQFLFEYFSETQRNKGNFPGRFSGRQFSNSRSEMNVSTLELGDSALYLCASSLTVGTGELFFGEGSRLTVL.

The CDR3 spells CAWSDTRGKFGGRRGNQPQHF. The CDR3 nucleotides are TGTGCCTGGAGTGATACGAGGGGCAAGTTCGGGGGGCGACGAGGCAATCAGCCCCAGCATTTT. The chain has TRBV30 and TRBJ1-5; maybe TRBD1 (6 bases). Trimming shortened V by 1 base and J by 2 bases, and 30 bases separated the two germline ends. Germline CDR1 is GTSNPN and CDR2 is SVGIG (reference sequence). The CDR3 totals 21 residues.

The CDR3 bases are TGTGCCAGCAGCTTGAGACAGGGGTTTCAAGAGACCCAGTACTTC. Its translation: CASSLRQGFQETQYF. The V and J genes are TRBV5-6 and TRBJ2-5; 8 bases match TRBD1. Germline V CDR1 and CDR2: SGHDT, YYEEEE. The CDR3 totals 15 residues. V lost 1 base and J lost 2; bases outside the gene matches: 4.

The genes are TRBV3-1 (or the pseudogene TRBV3-2) and TRBJ1-2; D remains ambiguous. Germline-derived CDR1 and CDR2 are LGHDT and YNNKEL (reference sequence). CDR3 size: 14 residues. The germline V and J ends were trimmed by 4 bases and 8 bases, with 17 bases remaining between them. The chain's CDR3 is CASSRNRDIGGYTF. CDR3 coding DNA: TGTGCCAGCAGCCGAAACCGGGATATAGGGGGCTACACCTTC.

The J gene is TRBJ1-2, the V gene TRBV14; D may be TRBD1 (5 bases). CDR1 is SGHDN, CDR2 FVKESK, per germline. This CDR3 region has 14 residues. The V end lost 3 bases, the J end lost 8 bases, and 16 bases lay between the germline ends. CDR3 sequence reads: CASSQLRGSVGYTF. As DNA, the CDR3 is TGTGCCAGCAGCCAGCTCCGGGGGTCGGTAGGCTACACCTTC.